This T cell receptor (beta chain) was profiled in a study of T-cell reconstitution after alpha-beta-depleted transplantation in children. Whole-study findings and limits: Some patients' high day-60 TCRbeta diversity was attributed to recipient cells surviving conditioning. There were reportedly several hundred expanded graft clones from which alpha-beta T cells came about two months after transplant. Diversity and T-cell counts at one year after transplant derived mostly from new T cells.

Germline V gives CDR1 SEHNR, CDR2 FQNEAQ (reference sequence). The V gene lost 4 bases and the J gene lost 10 bases, with 13 bases spanning the gap. CDR3 length: 13 residues. To note about this clonotype: What it recognizes is unknown.

The authors prepared the TCRbeta library with unique molecular identifiers. TCRdb used MiXCR to reprocess the PCR reads, holding one entry per CDR3 protein. This table holds over 80,000 distinct CDR3 sequences, roughly a quarter found once. Sample: PBMCs, taken before TCRalphabeta/CD19-depleted stem cell transplant. The TCR was taken from a boy aged 2 to 10 with acute lymphoblastic leukemia, due to receive a stem cell transplant. The chain joins TRBV7-9 to TRBJ1-4; TRBD1 might be the D (6 bases). CDR3 amino acids: CASSYRDVGKLFF. The CDR3 DNA reads TGTGCCAGCAGCTACAGGGATGTCGGAAAACTGTTTTTT.